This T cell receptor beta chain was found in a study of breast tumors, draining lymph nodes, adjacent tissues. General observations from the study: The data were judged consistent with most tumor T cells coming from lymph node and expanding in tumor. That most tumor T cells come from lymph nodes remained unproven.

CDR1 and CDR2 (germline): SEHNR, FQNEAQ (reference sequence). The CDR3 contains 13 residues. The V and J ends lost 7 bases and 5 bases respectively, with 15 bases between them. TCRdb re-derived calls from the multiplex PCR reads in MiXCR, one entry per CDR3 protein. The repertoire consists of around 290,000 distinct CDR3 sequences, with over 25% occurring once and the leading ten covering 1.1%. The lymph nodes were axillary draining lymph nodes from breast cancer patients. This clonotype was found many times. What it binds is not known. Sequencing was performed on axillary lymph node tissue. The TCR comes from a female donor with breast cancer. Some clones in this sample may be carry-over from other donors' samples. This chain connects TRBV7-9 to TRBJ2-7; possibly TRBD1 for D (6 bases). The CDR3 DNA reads TGTGCCAGCACCGAGGGGGTTGGGGACGAGCAGTACTTC. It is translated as CASTEGVGDEQYF.